The entry below describes one T cell receptor beta chain. The sample belongs to a study of shared clonotypes between healthy human individuals. CDR1 MGHRA and CDR2 YSYEKL come from the germline V gene. J gave up 5 bases and V 3 bases, and 8 bases lay outside the gene matches. The CDR3 is made up of 15 amino acids. Naive CD8 isolation took CD45RO-negative cells positively selected for CCR7 and excluded terminally differentiated effector memory CD45RA+ cells. Sequencing was performed with immunoSEQ multiplex PCR; in TCRdb, only in-frame clones are kept and a portion is missing. The data hold roughly 2.1 million clones, with approximately 94% observed a single time.

Source material: naive CD8+ T cells from PBMCs. The V gene is TRBV4-1, the J gene TRBJ2-7; 9 positions agree with TRBD1. The origin of this receptor is a man younger than 30 in good health. Some clones in this sample may be carry-over from other donors' samples. This CDR3 reads CASSHPTGGLNEQYF. The CDR3 DNA follows: TGCGCCAGCAGCCATCCGACAGGGGGTCTCAACGAGCAGTACTTC.